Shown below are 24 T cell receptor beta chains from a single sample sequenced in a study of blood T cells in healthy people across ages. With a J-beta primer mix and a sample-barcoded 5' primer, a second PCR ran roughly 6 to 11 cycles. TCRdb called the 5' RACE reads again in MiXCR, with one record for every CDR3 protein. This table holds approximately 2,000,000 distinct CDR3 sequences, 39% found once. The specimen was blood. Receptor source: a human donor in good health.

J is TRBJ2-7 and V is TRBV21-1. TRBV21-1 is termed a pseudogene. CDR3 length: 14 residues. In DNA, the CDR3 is TGTGCCAGCAGCAAAGACAGGTGCTCCTACGAGCAGTACTTC. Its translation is CASSKDRCSYEQYF.

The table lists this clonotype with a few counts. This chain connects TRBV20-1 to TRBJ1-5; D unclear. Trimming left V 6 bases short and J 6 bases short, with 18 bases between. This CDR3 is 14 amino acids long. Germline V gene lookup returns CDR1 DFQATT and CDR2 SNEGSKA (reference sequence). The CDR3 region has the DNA TGCAGTGCGGTACCGAGGGCGGCTGGTCAGCCCCAGCATTTT. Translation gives CSAVPRAAGQPQHF.

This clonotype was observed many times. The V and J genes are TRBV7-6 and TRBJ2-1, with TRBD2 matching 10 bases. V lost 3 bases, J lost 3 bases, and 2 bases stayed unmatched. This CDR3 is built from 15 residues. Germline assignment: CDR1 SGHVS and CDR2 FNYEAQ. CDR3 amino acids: CASSFVAGGYNEQFF. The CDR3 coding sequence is TGTGCCAGCAGCTTCGTAGCGGGGGGCTACAATGAGCAGTTCTTC.

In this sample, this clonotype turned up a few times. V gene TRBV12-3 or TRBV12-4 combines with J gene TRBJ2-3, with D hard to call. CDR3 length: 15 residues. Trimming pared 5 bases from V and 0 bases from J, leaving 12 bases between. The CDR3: CASSPDPRSTDTQYF. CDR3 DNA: TGTGCCAGCAGTCCGGACCCGCGTAGCACAGATACGCAGTATTTT.

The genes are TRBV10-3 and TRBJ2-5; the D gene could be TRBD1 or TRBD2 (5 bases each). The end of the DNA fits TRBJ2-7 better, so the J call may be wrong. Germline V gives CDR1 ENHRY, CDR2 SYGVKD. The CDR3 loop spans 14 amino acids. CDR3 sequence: CAITKTTGRHEQYF. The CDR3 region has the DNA TGTGCCATCACCAAAACCACGGGGCGCCACGAGCAGTACTTC.

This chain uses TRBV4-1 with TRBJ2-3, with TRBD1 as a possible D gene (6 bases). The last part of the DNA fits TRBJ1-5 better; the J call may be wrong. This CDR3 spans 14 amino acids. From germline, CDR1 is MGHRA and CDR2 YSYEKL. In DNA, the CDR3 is TGCGCCAGCAGCCAAGACAGGGACACAGATACGCAGCATTTT. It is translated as CASSQDRDTDTQHF.

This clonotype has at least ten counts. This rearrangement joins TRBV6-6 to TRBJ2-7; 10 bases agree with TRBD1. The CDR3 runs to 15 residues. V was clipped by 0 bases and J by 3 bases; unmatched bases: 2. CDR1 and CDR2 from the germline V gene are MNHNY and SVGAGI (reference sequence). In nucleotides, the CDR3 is TGTGCCAGCAGTTACTCGGGACAGGGGAGCTACGAGCAGTACTTC. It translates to CASSYSGQGSYEQYF.

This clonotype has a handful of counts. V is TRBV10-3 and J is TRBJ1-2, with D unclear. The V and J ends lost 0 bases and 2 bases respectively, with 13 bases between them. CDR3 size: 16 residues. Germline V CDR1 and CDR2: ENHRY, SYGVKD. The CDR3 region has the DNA TGTGCCATCAGTGAGTCGCCCCACGAAGGGAACTATGGCTACACCTTC. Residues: CAISESPHEGNYGYTF.

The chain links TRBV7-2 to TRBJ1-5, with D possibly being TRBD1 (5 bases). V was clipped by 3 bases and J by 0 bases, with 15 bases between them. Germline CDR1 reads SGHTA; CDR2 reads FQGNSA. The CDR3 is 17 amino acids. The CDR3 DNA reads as TGTGCCAGCAGCTTGGGTGACAGACCATATAGCAATCAGCCCCAGCATTTT. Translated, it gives CASSLGDRPYSNQPQHF.

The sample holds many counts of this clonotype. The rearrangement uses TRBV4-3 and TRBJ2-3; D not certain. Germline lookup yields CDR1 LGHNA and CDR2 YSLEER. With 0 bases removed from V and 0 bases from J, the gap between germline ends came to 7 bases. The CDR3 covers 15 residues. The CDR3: CASSQEMTSTDTQYF. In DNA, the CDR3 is TGCGCCAGCAGCCAAGAGATGACTAGCACAGATACGCAGTATTTT.

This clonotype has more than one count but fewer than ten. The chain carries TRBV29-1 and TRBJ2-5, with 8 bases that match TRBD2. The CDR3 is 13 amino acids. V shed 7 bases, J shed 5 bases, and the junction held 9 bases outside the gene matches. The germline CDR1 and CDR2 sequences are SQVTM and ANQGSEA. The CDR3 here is CSAEPGGGETQYF. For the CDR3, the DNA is TGCAGCGCCGAGCCGGGAGGGGGTGAGACCCAGTACTTC. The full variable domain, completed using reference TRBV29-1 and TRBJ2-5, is SAVISQKPSRDICQRGTSLTIQCQVDSQVTMMFWYRQQPGQSLTLIATANQGSEATYESGFVIDKFPISRPNLTFSTLTVSNMSPEDSSIYLCSAEPGGGETQYFGPGTRLLVL.

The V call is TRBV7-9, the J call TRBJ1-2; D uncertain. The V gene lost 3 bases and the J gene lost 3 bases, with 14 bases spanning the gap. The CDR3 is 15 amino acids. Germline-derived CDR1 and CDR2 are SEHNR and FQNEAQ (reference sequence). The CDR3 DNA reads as TGTGCCAGCAGCTTCGGTCCCGAGGCCTACTATGGCTACACCTTC. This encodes CASSFGPEAYYGYTF. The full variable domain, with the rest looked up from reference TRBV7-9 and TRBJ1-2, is DTGVSQNPRHKITKRGQNVTFRCDPISEHNRLYWYRQTLGQGPEFLTYFQNEAQLEKSRLLSDRFSAERPKGSFSTLEIQRTEQGDSAMYLCASSFGPEAYYGYTFGSGTRLTVV.

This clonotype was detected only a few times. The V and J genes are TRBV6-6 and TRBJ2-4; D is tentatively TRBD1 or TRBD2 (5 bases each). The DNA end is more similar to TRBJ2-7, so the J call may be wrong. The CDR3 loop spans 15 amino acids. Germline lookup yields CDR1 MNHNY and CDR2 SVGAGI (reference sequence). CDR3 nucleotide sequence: TGTGCCAGCAGTTACGGGGACGTCGGTGCGGGCGAGCAGTACTTC. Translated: CASSYGDVGAGEQYF.

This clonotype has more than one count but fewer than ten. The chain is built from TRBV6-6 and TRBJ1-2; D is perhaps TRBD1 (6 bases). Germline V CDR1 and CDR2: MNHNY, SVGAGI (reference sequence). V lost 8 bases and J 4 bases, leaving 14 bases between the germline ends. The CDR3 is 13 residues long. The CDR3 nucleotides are TGTGCCAGCCTAGATACAGGGAGCTATGGCTACACCTTC. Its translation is CASLDTGSYGYTF.

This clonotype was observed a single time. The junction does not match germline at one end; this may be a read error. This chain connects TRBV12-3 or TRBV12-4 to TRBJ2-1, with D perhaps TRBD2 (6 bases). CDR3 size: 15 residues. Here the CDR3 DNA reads TGCGCCAGCAGTCCCCTGGGTAGCGGAGACAATGAGCAGTTCTTC. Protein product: CASSPLGSGDNEQFF.

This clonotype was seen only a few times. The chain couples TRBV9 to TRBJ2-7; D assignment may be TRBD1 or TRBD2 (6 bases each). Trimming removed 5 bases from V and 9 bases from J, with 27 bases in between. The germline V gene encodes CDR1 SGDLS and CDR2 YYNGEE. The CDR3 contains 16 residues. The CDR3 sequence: CASSPVRGAQFGGQYF. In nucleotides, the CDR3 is TGTGCCAGCAGTCCCGTAAGGGGGGCCCAATTCGGGGGGCAGTACTTC.

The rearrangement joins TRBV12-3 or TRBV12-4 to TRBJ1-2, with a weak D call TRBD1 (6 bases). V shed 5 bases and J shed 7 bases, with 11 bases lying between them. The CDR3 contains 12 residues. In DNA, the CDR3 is TGTGCCAGCAGTGACAGGCTTCTTGGCTACACCTTC. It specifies CASSDRLLGYTF.

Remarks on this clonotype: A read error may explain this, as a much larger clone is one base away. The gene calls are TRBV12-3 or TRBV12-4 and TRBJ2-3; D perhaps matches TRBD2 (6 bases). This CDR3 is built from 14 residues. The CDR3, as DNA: TGTGCCAGCAGTATGGGACTCAGCACAGATGCGCAGTATTTT. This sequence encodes CASSMGLSTDAQYF.

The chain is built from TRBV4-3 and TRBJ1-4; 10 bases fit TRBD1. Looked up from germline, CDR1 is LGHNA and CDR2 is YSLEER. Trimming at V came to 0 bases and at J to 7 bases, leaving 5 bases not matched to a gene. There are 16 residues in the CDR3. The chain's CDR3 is CASSQDPDRGFEKLFF. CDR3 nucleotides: TGCGCCAGCAGCCAAGACCCGGACAGGGGGTTTGAAAAACTGTTTTTT.

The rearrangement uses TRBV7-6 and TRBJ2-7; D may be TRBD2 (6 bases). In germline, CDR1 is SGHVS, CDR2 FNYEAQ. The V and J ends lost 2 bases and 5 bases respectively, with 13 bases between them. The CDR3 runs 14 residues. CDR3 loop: CASSLLGGRNEQYF. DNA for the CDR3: TGTGCCAGCAGCTTACTAGGAGGGCGGAACGAGCAGTACTTC.

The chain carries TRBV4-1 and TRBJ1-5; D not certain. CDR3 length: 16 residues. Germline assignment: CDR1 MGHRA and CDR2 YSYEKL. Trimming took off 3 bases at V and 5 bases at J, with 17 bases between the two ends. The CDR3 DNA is TGCGCCAGCAGCCAGGTGAGCGGGCCCCTGGATCAGCCCCAGCATTTT. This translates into CASSQVSGPLDQPQHF.

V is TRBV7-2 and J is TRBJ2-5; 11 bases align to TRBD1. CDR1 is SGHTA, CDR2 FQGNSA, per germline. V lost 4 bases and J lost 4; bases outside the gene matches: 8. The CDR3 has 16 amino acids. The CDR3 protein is CASSSRRTGGPETQYF. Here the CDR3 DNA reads TGTGCCAGCAGCTCGCGGAGGACAGGGGGCCCAGAGACCCAGTACTTC. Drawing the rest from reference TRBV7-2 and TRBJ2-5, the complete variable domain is GAGVSQSPSNKVTEKGKDVELRCDPISGHTALYWYRQSLGQGLEFLIYFQGNSAPDKSGLPSDRFSAERTGGSVSTLTIQRTQQEDSAVYLCASSSRRTGGPETQYFGPGTRLLVL.

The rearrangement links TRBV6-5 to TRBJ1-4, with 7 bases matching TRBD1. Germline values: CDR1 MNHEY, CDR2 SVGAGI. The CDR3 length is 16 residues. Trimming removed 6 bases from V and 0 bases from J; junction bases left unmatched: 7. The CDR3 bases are TGTGCCAGCAGGAGTCCAGGACAGGCAACTAATGAAAAACTGTTTTTT. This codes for CASRSPGQATNEKLFF.

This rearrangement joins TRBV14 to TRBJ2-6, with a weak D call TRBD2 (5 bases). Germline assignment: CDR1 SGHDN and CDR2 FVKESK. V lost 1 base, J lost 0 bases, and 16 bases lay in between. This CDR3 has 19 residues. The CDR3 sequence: CASSQVPGWAFSGANVLTF. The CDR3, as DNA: TGTGCCAGCAGCCAAGTACCGGGGTGGGCCTTCTCTGGGGCCAACGTCCTGACTTTC.